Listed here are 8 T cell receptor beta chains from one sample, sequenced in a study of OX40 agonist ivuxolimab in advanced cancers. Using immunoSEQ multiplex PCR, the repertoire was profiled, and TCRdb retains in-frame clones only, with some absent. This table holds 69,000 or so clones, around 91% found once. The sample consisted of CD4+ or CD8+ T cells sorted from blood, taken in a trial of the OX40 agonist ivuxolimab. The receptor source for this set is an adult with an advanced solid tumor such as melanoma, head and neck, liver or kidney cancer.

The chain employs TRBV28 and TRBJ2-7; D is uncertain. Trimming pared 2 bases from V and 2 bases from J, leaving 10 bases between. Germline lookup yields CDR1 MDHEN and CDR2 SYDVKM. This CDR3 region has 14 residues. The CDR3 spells CASSLAVGAYEQYF. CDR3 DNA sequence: TGTGCCAGCAGTTTAGCCGTTGGGGCCTACGAGCAGTACTTC.

The CDR3: CASSQSGQGLRDTEAFF. In DNA form, the CDR3 reads TGTGCCAGCAGCCAATCGGGACAGGGATTACGTGACACTGAAGCTTTCTTT. V and J are TRBV4-2 and TRBJ1-1; 9 nucleotides match TRBD1. Germline V gene data show CDR1 as LGHNA and CDR2 as YNFKEQ. The trim removed 2 bases at V and 3 bases at J, leaving 10 bases unmatched. The CDR3 totals 17 residues.

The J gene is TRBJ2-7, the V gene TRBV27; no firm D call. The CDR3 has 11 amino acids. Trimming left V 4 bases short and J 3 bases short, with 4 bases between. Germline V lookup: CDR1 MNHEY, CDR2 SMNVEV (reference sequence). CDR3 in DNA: TGTGCCAGCAGTTCTAGCTACGAGCAGTACTTC. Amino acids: CASSSSYEQYF.

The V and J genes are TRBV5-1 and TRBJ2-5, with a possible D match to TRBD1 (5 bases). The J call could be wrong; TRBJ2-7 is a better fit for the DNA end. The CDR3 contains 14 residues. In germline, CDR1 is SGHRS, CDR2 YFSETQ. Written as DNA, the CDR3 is TGCGCCAGCAGCTTTGGGCAGGGCTCCTACGAGCAGTACTTC. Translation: CASSFGQGSYEQYF.

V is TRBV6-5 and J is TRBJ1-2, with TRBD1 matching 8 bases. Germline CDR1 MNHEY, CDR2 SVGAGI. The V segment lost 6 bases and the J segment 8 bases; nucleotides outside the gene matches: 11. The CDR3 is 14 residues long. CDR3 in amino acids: CASRPDRVLGGYTF. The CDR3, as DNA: TGTGCCAGCAGACCGGACAGGGTGTTGGGCGGCTACACCTTC.

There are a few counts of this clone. Here the CDR3 reads CASSMTGIGGYTF. DNA for the CDR3: TGTGCCAGCAGCATGACAGGAATAGGCGGCTACACCTTC. The V gene is TRBV6-5, the J gene TRBJ1-2, with D possibly being TRBD1 (6 bases). The CDR3 loop spans 13 amino acids. The V end lost 6 bases, the J end lost 8 bases, and 16 bases lay between the germline ends. In germline, CDR1 is MNHEY, CDR2 SVGAGI.

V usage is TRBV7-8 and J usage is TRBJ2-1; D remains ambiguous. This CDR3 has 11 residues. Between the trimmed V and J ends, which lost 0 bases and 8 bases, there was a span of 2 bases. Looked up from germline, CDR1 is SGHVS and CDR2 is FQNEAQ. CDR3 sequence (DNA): TGTGCCAGCAGCTTAGCGGATGAGCAGTTCTTC. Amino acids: CASSLADEQFF. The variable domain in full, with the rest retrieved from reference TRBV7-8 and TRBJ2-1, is GAGVSQSPRYKVAKRGQDVALRCDPISGHVSLFWYQQALGQGPEFLTYFQNEAQLDKSGLPSDRFFAERPEGSVSTLKIQRTQQEDSAVYLCASSLADEQFFGPGTRLTVL.

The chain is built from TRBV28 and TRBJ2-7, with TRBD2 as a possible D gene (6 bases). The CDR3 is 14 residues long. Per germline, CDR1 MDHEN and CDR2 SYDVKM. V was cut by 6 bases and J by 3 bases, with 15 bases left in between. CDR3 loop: CASRLSGTDYEQYF. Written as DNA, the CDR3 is TGTGCCAGCAGACTCTCCGGGACTGACTACGAGCAGTACTTC. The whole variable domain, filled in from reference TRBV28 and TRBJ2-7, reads DVKVTQSSRYLVKRTGEKVFLECVQDMDHENMFWYRQDPGLGLRLIYFSYDVKMKEKGDIPEGYSVSREKKERFSLILESASTNQTSMYLCASRLSGTDYEQYFGPGTRLTVT.